This TCR beta chain stems from a study of shared clonotypes between healthy human individuals. Profiled with immunoSEQ multiplex PCR; TCRdb holds only in-frame clones, not every one. The sample records approximately 2.3 million clones, 90% to 95% being singletons. Concerning this clone itself: Its specificity is unknown.

The CDR3 totals 18 residues. From germline, CDR1 is SGHTA and CDR2 FQGNSA. The V gene end was trimmed by 3 bases and the J gene end by 1 base; junction bases not matched to a gene: 11. Study-level results: Relative to their counterparts shared across all four donors, non-shared clonotypes exhibited diminished generation probabilities.

The rearrangement links TRBV7-2 to TRBJ2-7, with TRBD2 matching over 11 bases. This sequence was found in a man between 18 and 29 years old in good health. Some clones in this sample may be carry-over from other donors' samples. The specimen sequenced was naive CD4+ T cells from PBMCs. Documented subset: CD45RA+ positively selected. The CDR3 is CASSFRGIAGGPSYEQYF. The CDR3 DNA reads as TGTGCCAGCAGCTTCAGGGGGATAGCGGGAGGGCCTTCCTACGAGCAGTACTTC.